This paragraph covers one TCR beta chain sequence. Its antigen is currently unknown. With no exception, relapse followed autologous stem cell transplantation in all patients, and brentuximab vedotin exposure varied. Measured with immunoSEQ multiplex PCR; TCRdb has only the in-frame clones, and not every one. The sample shows 39,000 or so clones, roughly 86% of them seen only once. The sample originates from a study of PD-1 blockade in classical Hodgkin lymphoma. Study results and caveats: Those achieving complete response showed baseline diversity like newly diagnosed patients.

Losses at the gene ends were 8 bases for V and 1 base for J; bases not matched to a gene: 7. This CDR3 has 15 residues. Germline assignment: CDR1 MNHEY and CDR2 SMNVEV (reference sequence). The chain uses TRBV27 and TRBJ1-1; 10 bases line up with TRBD1. Material: peripheral blood mononuclear cells (PBMCs), obtained before the second cycle of nivolumab. The sequence came from a human donor with classical Hodgkin lymphoma. In nucleotides, the CDR3 is TGTGCCAGCGGGACAGGGGCAAGACGGAACACTGAAGCTTTCTTT. It encodes CASGTGARRNTEAFF.